This TCR beta chain was identified in a study of blood T cell repertoires in COVID-19. Study information: Both acute and convalescent COVID-19 samples were obtained from the United States, Italy and Spain. From T cells, B-cell-depleted T cells, or PBMCs came the material, which was cDNA or gDNA.

Per the authors' pipeline: Scientists estimated how many nucleated cells there were by amplifying reference gene primers. Libraries were prepared by immunoSEQ multiplex PCR; TCRdb keeps only in-frame clonotypes and omits some of them. The V and J calls and clone size were taken over from that table, and D and trimming were inferred from the DNA. The sample contains just under 95,000 clones, about 80% of which appear only once. In germline, CDR1 is MDHEN, CDR2 SYDVKM. CDR3 length: 13 amino acids. V was shortened by 6 bases and J by 8 bases, with 13 bases between the two germline ends. This receptor was taken from a human donor in a cohort sampled during active COVID-19. V usage is TRBV28 and J usage is TRBJ1-4; tentatively, D is TRBD1 (6 bases). Sequenced: peripheral blood. CDR3 residues: CASSSTGNEKLFF. As DNA, the CDR3 is TGTGCCAGCAGCTCTACAGGGAACGAAAAACTGTTTTTT.